Below, 8 T cell receptor beta chains from the same sample are listed, as sequenced in a study of technical replicates of blood from several donors. TCRdb keeps only in-frame clones here, not all; method: immunoSEQ multiplex PCR. The repertoire holds 100,000 or so clones, with roughly 96% as singletons. The sequenced material came from T cells isolated from PBMCs. These TCRs come from a human donor in good health.

The chain links TRBV14 to TRBJ1-1, with TRBD1 as a possible D gene (5 bases). CDR3 length equals 12 residues. V lost 3 bases and J lost 10, with 12 bases in between. Per the germline V gene, CDR1 is SGHDN and CDR2 is FVKESK. CDR3 residues: CASSHRASGAFF. The DNA of the CDR3 is TGTGCCAGCAGCCACAGGGCCTCCGGAGCTTTCTTT.

This chain uses TRBV29-1 with TRBJ2-1; D is possibly TRBD2 (5 bases). The CDR3 has 12 residues. The germline CDR1 and CDR2 sequences are SQVTM and ANQGSEA. V shed 2 bases and J shed 15 bases, with 17 bases lying between them. CDR3 coding DNA: TGCAGCGTTGAAAGTGGCGGGTGGGATAGGTTCTTC. This codes for CSVESGGWDRFF.

The genes are TRBV7-2 and TRBJ2-5; 7 bases are a match to TRBD2. The trim removed 5 bases at V and 5 bases at J, leaving 11 bases unmatched. CDR1 and CDR2 (germline): SGHTA, FQGNSA. The CDR3 loop spans 15 amino acids. CDR3 loop: CASSRGQDGGETQYF. The CDR3 region has the DNA TGTGCCAGCAGCCGGGGCCAAGACGGGGGGGAGACCCAGTACTTC.

The CDR3 loop reads CASSLVQVLKNEQFF. CDR3 nucleotides: TGTGCCAGCAGCTTAGTACAGGTTCTAAAGAATGAGCAGTTCTTC. The chain combines TRBV7-9 with TRBJ2-1; the D gene is possibly TRBD1 (5 bases). Germline CDR1 SEHNR, CDR2 FQNEAQ (reference sequence). The CDR3 contains 15 residues. With 1 base removed from V and 7 bases from J, the gap between germline ends came to 14 bases.

This chain joins TRBV7-3 and TRBJ2-7, with TRBD2 matching 8 bases. From germline, CDR1 is SGHTA and CDR2 FQGTGA. Trimming removed 4 bases from V and 7 bases from J; junction bases left unmatched: 3. The CDR3 spans 12 residues. Written as DNA, the CDR3 is TGTGCCAGCAGCTCCCCGGGAGGGGAGCAGTACTTC. It translates to CASSSPGGEQYF. The full variable domain, rest sourced from reference TRBV7-3 and TRBJ2-7, is GAGVSQTPSNKVTEKGKYVELRCDPISGHTALYWYRQSLGQGPEFLIYFQGTGAADDSGLPNDRFFAVRPEGSVSTLKIQRTERGDSAVYLCASSSPGGEQYFGPGTRLTVT.

The rearrangement links TRBV7-2 to TRBJ1-5, with D tentatively TRBD1 (6 bases). Trimming shortened V by 5 bases and J by 0 bases, and 17 bases separated the two germline ends. CDR1 is SGHTA and CDR2 is FQGNSA in the germline V gene. This CDR3 has 17 amino acids. CDR3 nucleotides: TGTGCCAGCAGCGATAGGGGGACACTCTATAGCAATCAGCCCCAGCATTTT. This encodes CASSDRGTLYSNQPQHF. Supplemented by reference TRBV7-2 and TRBJ1-5, the full variable domain reads GAGVSQSPSNKVTEKGKDVELRCDPISGHTALYWYRQSLGQGLEFLIYFQGNSAPDKSGLPSDRFSAERTGGSVSTLTIQRTQQEDSAVYLCASSDRGTLYSNQPQHFGDGTRLSIL.

The chain uses TRBV6-6 and TRBJ1-5, with TRBD1 matching 7 bases. This CDR3 region has 14 residues. Germline CDR1 is MNHNY and CDR2 is SVGAGI (reference sequence). Trimming cost V 6 bases and J 2 bases; bases outside gene matches: 4. The CDR3 loop is CASSLDRGNQPQHF. As DNA, the CDR3 is TGTGCCAGCAGCCTCGACAGGGGCAATCAGCCCCAGCATTTT.

In nucleotides, the CDR3 is TGTGCCCGCTACGGGCCAGCGGGAGATCACAATGAGCAGTTCTTC. Its translation: CARYGPAGDHNEQFF. V and J are TRBV2 and TRBJ2-1; TRBD2 aligns across 8 bases. Per the germline V gene, CDR1 is SNHLY and CDR2 is FYNNEI. The CDR3 has 15 residues. Trimming took 11 bases from V and 5 from J; bases not matched to a gene: 14.